These 30 T cell receptor beta chains came from one sample sequenced in a study of regulatory T cells in long-lasting Graves disease. Assembly of TCR beta libraries relied on iRepertoire HTBI primers together with Arm-PCR of CDR3 regions. TCRdb re-derived calls from the multiplex PCR reads in MiXCR, one entry per CDR3 protein. The profile shows hundreds of thousands of distinct CDR3 sequences, around 20% of them singletons. Indicated time point: persistent/refractory GD, antithyroid drugs over 5 years with positive TRAb. The authors made the TCR library using RNA they extracted from PBMCs. The sequencing used peripheral blood mononuclear cells (PBMCs), collected when the disease was refractory, from a patient treated with antithyroid drugs. These receptors were taken from a female donor with Graves disease.

This clonotype was observed a handful of times. The genes are TRBV28 and TRBJ2-7; 9 bases agree with TRBD1. V was pared by 4 bases and J by 1 base, with 5 bases of the junction left unmatched. This CDR3 spans 15 amino acids. In germline, CDR1 is MDHEN, CDR2 SYDVKM. Here the CDR3 reads CASSYLGTGSYEQYF. In nucleotides, the CDR3 is TGTGCCAGCAGTTACTTAGGGACAGGGTCCTACGAGCAGTACTTC. Complete variable domain (other parts from reference TRBV28 and TRBJ2-7): DVKVTQSSRYLVKRTGEKVFLECVQDMDHENMFWYRQDPGLGLRLIYFSYDVKMKEKGDIPEGYSVSREKKERFSLILESASTNQTSMYLCASSYLGTGSYEQYFGPGTRLTVT.

This clonotype appeared many times. V usage is TRBV6-1 and J usage is TRBJ2-5; 8 nucleotides line up with TRBD2. The CDR3 runs to 14 residues. After removal of 7 bases from V and 2 bases from J, the junction contained 6 bases not matched to a gene. Germline V CDR1 and CDR2: MNHNS, SASEGT. DNA of the CDR3: TGTGCCAGCACCTCCGGACTAGCTCAAGAGACCCAGTACTTC. Translation gives CASTSGLAQETQYF.

This clonotype was counted only a few times. The chain employs TRBV9 and TRBJ2-2; D ambiguous. Deletions cut 1 base from V and 7 bases from J, with 11 bases between. Germline V gene data show CDR1 as SGDLS and CDR2 as YYNGEE. The CDR3 loop spans 14 amino acids. For the CDR3, the DNA is TGTGCCAGCAGCGTATTGGGTGAGAACGGGGAGCTGTTTTTT. It yields the protein CASSVLGENGELFF.

The genes are TRBV20-1 and TRBJ2-2; 9 bases map to TRBD2. The V gene end was trimmed by 5 bases and the J gene end by 1 base; junction bases not matched to a gene: 5. The CDR3 contains 15 residues. Per germline, CDR1 DFQATT and CDR2 SNEGSKA (reference sequence). In DNA form, the CDR3 reads TGCAGTGCTCTAATAGCGGGAGTGAACACCGGGGAGCTGTTTTTT. Translated: CSALIAGVNTGELFF.

This clonotype turned up a few times. The CDR3 DNA reads TGTGCCAGCAGCGTAGCATCAGCGGGAGGCTACGAGCAGTACTTC. Translation gives CASSVASAGGYEQYF. V gene TRBV9 combines with J gene TRBJ2-7, with 9 bases matching TRBD2. Germline CDR1 and CDR2: SGDLS and YYNGEE. The CDR3 runs to 15 residues. With V trimmed by 0 bases and J by 3 bases, 4 bases remained unmatched.

This clonotype showed up just a few times. The CDR3 reads CACRGPHPGYTF. The CDR3 region has the DNA TGTGCCTGCCGCGGGCCCCACCCTGGCTACACCTTC. The V gene is TRBV30, the J gene TRBJ1-2; D is undetermined. The V end lost 6 bases, the J end lost 7 bases, and 15 bases lay between the germline ends. Germline values: CDR1 GTSNPN, CDR2 SVGIG (reference sequence). CDR3 length: 12 residues.

CDR3 sequence reads: CAAGTAIYNSPLHF. DNA for the CDR3: TGTGCCGCCGGGACAGCGATCTATAATTCACCCCTCCACTTT. The chain joins TRBV6-8 to TRBJ1-6, with 7 bases matching TRBD1. After removal of 11 bases from V and 3 bases from J, the junction contained 7 bases not matched to a gene. CDR1 is MNHGY, CDR2 SAAAGT, per germline. This CDR3 comprises 14 residues.

As regards this clonotype: Because the CDR3 is missing its conserved closing phenylalanine or tryptophan, this is likely a read error. The chain joins TRBV11-2 to TRBJ2-4; tentative D call: TRBD2 (7 bases). V lost 0 bases, J lost 2 bases, and 20 bases lay in between. Per the germline V gene, CDR1 is SGHAT and CDR2 is FQNNGV. This CDR3 is 19 amino acids long. The CDR3 DNA sequence: TGTGCCAGCAGCTTAGATCAGGACGCGGGGGCTCTGTCCAAAAACATTCAGTACCTC. This codes for CASSLDQDAGALSKNIQYL.

This sequence joins TRBV5-1 and TRBJ2-1; 8 nucleotides line up with TRBD2. This CDR3 comprises 15 residues. The V gene's germline CDR1 is SGHRS and CDR2 YFSETQ. V lost 4 bases, J lost 4 bases, and 7 bases stayed unmatched. The CDR3 here is CASSPGLAGYNEQFF. In DNA form, the CDR3 reads TGCGCCAGCAGCCCCGGACTAGCAGGATACAATGAGCAGTTCTTC.

In this sample, this clonotype turned up a few times. The chain is built from TRBV6-1 and TRBJ1-1; TRBD1 matches 7 bases. This CDR3 spans 15 amino acids. Per the germline V gene, CDR1 is MNHNS and CDR2 is SASEGT. With 7 bases clipped from V and 1 base from J, the junction kept 9 bases outside the gene matches. Here the CDR3 reads CASIPTGTANTEAFF. DNA of the CDR3: TGTGCCAGCATACCCACCGGGACAGCGAACACTGAAGCTTTCTTT.

This clonotype showed up many times. This rearrangement joins TRBV6-2 or TRBV6-3 to TRBJ1-6, with D tentatively TRBD1 (5 bases). The CDR3 runs to 13 residues. V lost 6 bases, J lost 15 bases, and 18 bases lay in between. Germline CDR1 reads MNHEY; CDR2 reads SVGEGT. CDR3 in amino acids: CASRVRQSPILHF. CDR3 DNA: TGTGCCAGCAGGGTACGACAGAGTCCTATCCTCCACTTT.

This clonotype showed up many times. This rearrangement joins TRBV7-9 to TRBJ1-4; TRBD1 is a possible D gene (6 bases). Trimming left V 5 bases short and J 3 bases short, with 16 bases between. The germline CDR1 and CDR2 sequences are SEHNR and FQNEAQ (reference sequence). The CDR3 is 16 residues long. This chain's CDR3 is CASSLYLRGPNEKLFF. CDR3 bases: TGTGCCAGCAGCCTATACCTCAGGGGACCTAATGAAAAACTGTTTTTT.

Points on this clonotype: This may be a read error, as it is one base from a much larger clone. The V gene is TRBV18, the J gene TRBJ1-2; 9 nucleotides match TRBD1. Germline-derived CDR1 and CDR2 are KGHSH and LQKENI. The CDR3 totals 13 residues. CDR3 nucleotides: TGTGCCAGTACACAGGGGGCAAACTATGACTACACCTTC. Protein: CASTQGANYDYTF. Full variable domain (missing parts from reference TRBV18 and TRBJ1-2): NAGVMQNPRHLVRRRGQEARLRCSPMKGHSHVYWYRQLPEEGLKFMVYLQKENIIDESGMPKERFSAEFPKEGPSILRIQQVVRGDSAAYFCASTQGANYDYTFGSGTRLTVV.

This clonotype showed up many times. The chain has TRBV27 and TRBJ1-1; D is ambiguous. Trimming shortened V by 2 bases and J by 4 bases, and 8 bases separated the two germline ends. The CDR3 covers 13 residues. Germline V gene data show CDR1 as MNHEY and CDR2 as SMNVEV (reference sequence). The CDR3 reads CASSLLAITEAFF. The CDR3 coding sequence is TGTGCCAGCAGTTTACTAGCTATCACTGAAGCTTTCTTT.

As for this clonotype: Being one base from a much bigger clone, this may be a read error. The CDR3 end shows no conserved phenylalanine or tryptophan, and so a read error is likely. The chain carries TRBV3-1 and TRBJ1-2, with D perhaps matching TRBD1 (5 bases). V dropped 1 base and J dropped 4 bases, with 13 bases sitting between them. CDR1 is LGHDT, CDR2 YNNKEL, per germline (reference sequence). The CDR3 contains 15 residues. CDR3 residues: CASSQALQGSYGYTS. In nucleotides, the CDR3 is TGTGCCAGCAGCCAAGCCCTTCAGGGTTCCTATGGCTACACCTCC.

This chain uses TRBV30 with TRBJ2-5, with D unclear. The CDR3 spans 12 residues. Trimming removed 0 bases from V and 2 bases from J, with 4 bases in between. Germline V gene data show CDR1 as GTSNPN and CDR2 as SVGIG (reference sequence). CDR3 residues: CAWSVSQETQYF. The CDR3 region has the DNA TGTGCCTGGAGTGTTTCTCAAGAGACCCAGTACTTC.

This clonotype has at least ten counts. This sequence joins TRBV7-2 and TRBJ1-6, with 8 bases lining up with TRBD1. This CDR3 spans 13 amino acids. Germline CDR1 is SGHTA and CDR2 is FQGNSA. V dropped 5 bases and J dropped 11; count of bases not matched to a gene: 5. In DNA, the CDR3 is TGTGCCAGCAGCCAACCGACAGGGGCACCCCTCCACTTT. Protein: CASSQPTGAPLHF.

Turning to this clonotype: A much more abundant neighbour one base away suggests this may be a read error. The chain links TRBV20-1 to TRBJ2-7; D is undetermined. The germline V and J ends were trimmed by 4 bases and 1 base, with 14 bases remaining between them. CDR3 length equals 14 residues. Germline V lookup: CDR1 DFQATT, CDR2 SNEGSKA (reference sequence). For the CDR3, the DNA is TGCAGTGCTAACCCCTGGATAGTTTCCTACGAGCAGTACTTC. This sequence encodes CSANPWIVSYEQYF.

This clonotype was detected only a few times. The V call is TRBV6-2 or TRBV6-3, the J call TRBJ2-7; tentatively, D is TRBD2 (5 bases). There are 12 residues in the CDR3. Trimming cost V 11 bases and J 2 bases, with 13 bases left between them. Germline V gives CDR1 MNHEY, CDR2 SVGEGT. CDR3 residues: CAGFREPYEQYF. The CDR3 coding sequence is TGTGCCGGCTTCCGGGAACCCTACGAGCAGTACTTC.

The V gene is TRBV15, the J gene TRBJ2-7; no definite D call. Germline CDR1 reads LNHNV; CDR2 reads YYDKDF (reference sequence). Trimming stripped 3 bases from V and 2 bases from J, with 17 bases between. CDR3 size: 16 residues. In DNA form, the CDR3 reads TGTGCCACCAGCAGCCAAACCGTAGCCCCTACCTACGAGCAGTACTTC. It is translated as CATSSQTVAPTYEQYF.

This clonotype was counted only a few times. This chain joins TRBV5-1 and TRBJ1-1; D not resolved. V was cut by 0 bases and J by 11 bases, with 20 bases left in between. The CDR3 has 15 amino acids. The germline V gene encodes CDR1 SGHRS and CDR2 YFSETQ. DNA of the CDR3: TGCGCCAGCAGCTTGGAGATGGGAGACGGTCAGGATGCTTTCTTT. Protein: CASSLEMGDGQDAFF.

This clonotype was observed a handful of times. The chain is built from TRBV4-1 and TRBJ1-5; 8 bases map to TRBD1. Germline-derived CDR1 and CDR2 are MGHRA and YSYEKL. This CDR3 contains 16 residues. Germline trimming cut 3 bases from V and 1 base from J; bases unmatched to any gene: 5. CDR3 region: CASSQRQGISNQPQHF. CDR3 coding DNA: TGCGCCAGCAGCCAGCGACAGGGGATCAGCAATCAGCCCCAGCATTTT.

This clonotype has a count of ten or more. The gene calls are TRBV6-1 and TRBJ1-1; D gene uncertain. The CDR3 spans 13 residues. The V end lost 8 bases, the J end lost 1 base, and 11 bases lay between the germline ends. Germline-derived CDR1 and CDR2 are MNHNS and SASEGT. Written as DNA, the CDR3 is TGTGCCAGCGGTCTAGGGCCGAACACTGAAGCTTTCTTT. As protein: CASGLGPNTEAFF.

This clonotype appeared many times. This rearrangement joins TRBV12-3 or TRBV12-4 to TRBJ1-2; D possibly corresponds to TRBD1 (6 bases). This CDR3 comprises 12 residues. V lost 5 bases to trimming and J lost 5 bases, with 9 bases between them. The CDR3 sequence: CASSATGYGYTF. CDR3 nucleotide sequence: TGTGCCAGCAGTGCCACAGGGTATGGCTACACCTTC.

This clonotype was recorded once. A read error likely explains this, since a far larger clone differs by one base. The genes are TRBV15 and TRBJ2-1; maybe TRBD2 (5 bases). With the DNA end fitting TRBJ2-5 better, the J assignment may be wrong. This CDR3 region has 15 residues. Germline assignment: CDR1 LNHNV and CDR2 YYDKDF (reference sequence). The CDR3 sequence: CTTSRDRSGQETQYF. The CDR3 DNA follows: TGTACCACCAGCAGAGATCGGTCGGGGCAAGAGACCCAGTACTTC.

Remarks on this clonotype: This is likely an artifact of a read error, given a far larger clone one base away. The J gene is TRBJ1-2, the V gene TRBV12-3 or TRBV12-4; 10 bases match TRBD1. The CDR3 is 15 residues long. The V and J ends lost 6 bases and 5 bases, in that order; junction bases with no gene match: 9. The CDR3 coding sequence is TGTGCCAGCAGACGACAGGGGGCGGGTGTGTATGGCTACACCTTC. It yields the protein CASRRQGAGVYGYTF.

Many counts were recorded for this clonotype. Written as DNA, the CDR3 is TGTGCCTGGAGTGTATCGAGGCGGACTGAAGCTTTCTTT. Translation: CAWSVSRRTEAFF. V gene TRBV30 combines with J gene TRBJ1-1; no firm D call. This CDR3 region has 13 residues. CDR1 is GTSNPN and CDR2 is SVGIG in the germline V gene (reference sequence). Trimming took 0 bases from V and 5 from J, leaving 10 bases between them.

This clonotype was seen ten or more times. This chain uses TRBV18 with TRBJ1-3; unclear D gene. In germline, CDR1 is KGHSH, CDR2 LQKENI. The length of the CDR3 is 13 residues. The V end lost 3 bases, the J end lost 4 bases, and 7 bases lay between the germline ends. The CDR3 reads CASSPPGGNTIYF. The DNA of the CDR3 is TGTGCCAGCTCACCCCCAGGCGGAAACACCATATATTTT.

This clonotype was found many times. The chain carries TRBV18 and TRBJ2-7, with unresolved D. Between the trimmed V and J ends, which lost 2 bases and 2 bases, there was a span of 7 bases. CDR3 size: 13 residues. Germline CDR1 is KGHSH and CDR2 is LQKENI. Written as DNA, the CDR3 is TGTGCCAGCTCACCATCAGCCGCCTACGAGCAGTACTTC. Protein sequence: CASSPSAAYEQYF.

The V gene is TRBV27, the J gene TRBJ2-1; maybe TRBD2 (6 bases). The CDR3 has 15 residues. Between the trimmed V and J ends, which lost 3 bases and 4 bases, there was a span of 13 bases. Germline-derived CDR1 and CDR2 are MNHEY and SMNVEV (reference sequence). CDR3 residues: CASSFGSGGYNEQFF. For the CDR3, the DNA is TGTGCCAGCAGTTTCGGCAGCGGAGGGTACAATGAGCAGTTCTTC.